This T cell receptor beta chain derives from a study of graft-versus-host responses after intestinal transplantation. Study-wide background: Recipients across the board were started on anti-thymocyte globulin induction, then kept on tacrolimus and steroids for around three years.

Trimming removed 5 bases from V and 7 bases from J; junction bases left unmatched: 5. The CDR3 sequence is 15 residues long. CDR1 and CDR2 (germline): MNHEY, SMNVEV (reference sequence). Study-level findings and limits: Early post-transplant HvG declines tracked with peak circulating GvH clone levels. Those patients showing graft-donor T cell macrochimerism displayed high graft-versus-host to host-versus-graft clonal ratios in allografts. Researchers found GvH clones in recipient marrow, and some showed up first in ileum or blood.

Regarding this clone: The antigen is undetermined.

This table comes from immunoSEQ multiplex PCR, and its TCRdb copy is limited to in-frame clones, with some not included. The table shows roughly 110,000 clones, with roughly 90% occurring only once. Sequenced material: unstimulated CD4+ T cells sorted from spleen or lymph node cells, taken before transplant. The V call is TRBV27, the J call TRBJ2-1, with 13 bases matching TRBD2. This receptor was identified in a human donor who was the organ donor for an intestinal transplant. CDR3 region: CASSPQLAGGNEQFF. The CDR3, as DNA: TGTGCCAGCAGTCCCCAACTAGCGGGGGGGAATGAGCAGTTCTTC.